A single sample is the source of the 8 T cell receptor beta chains below, sequenced in a study of PD-1 blockade in mismatch repair-deficient tumors. TCRdb's table, derived via immunoSEQ multiplex PCR, lists solely in-frame clones and lacks some. The data show 40,000 to 60,000 clones, 65% to 85% seen once. This specimen was peripheral blood, taken approximately 18 weeks after starting pembrolizumab. All receptors derive from an adult with mismatch repair-deficient cancer.

The rearrangement uses TRBV28 and TRBJ2-7; TRBD2 agrees at 15 bases. The V segment lost 5 bases and the J segment 6 bases; nucleotides outside the gene matches: 5. Looked up from germline, CDR1 is MDHEN and CDR2 is SYDVKM. The CDR3 consists of 15 residues. The CDR3 region has the DNA TGTGCCAGCAGTAGGACTAGCGGGAGGGCCGCCGAGCAGTACTTC. Residues: CASSRTSGRAAEQYF. Full variable domain (outside the CDR3, taken from reference TRBV28 and TRBJ2-7): DVKVTQSSRYLVKRTGEKVFLECVQDMDHENMFWYRQDPGLGLRLIYFSYDVKMKEKGDIPEGYSVSREKKERFSLILESASTNQTSMYLCASSRTSGRAAEQYFGPGTRLTVT.

This chain joins TRBV5-5 and TRBJ1-5, with D hard to call. CDR3 size: 13 residues. Between the trimmed V and J ends, which lost 4 bases and 4 bases, there was a span of 9 bases. CDR1 and CDR2 from the germline V gene are SGHKS and YYEKEE (reference sequence). DNA of the CDR3: TGTGCCAGCAGCCAAGACTGGAATCAGCCCCAGCATTTT. This sequence encodes CASSQDWNQPQHF.

The chain couples TRBV19 to TRBJ2-1; no definite D call. The CDR3 extends over 16 amino acids. The germline V gene encodes CDR1 LNHDA and CDR2 SQIVND (reference sequence). Between the trimmed V and J ends, which lost 2 bases and 0 bases, there was a span of 11 bases. For the CDR3, the DNA is TGTGCCAGTAGTATAACCGTAGGAGTCTCCTACAATGAGCAGTTCTTC. It translates to CASSITVGVSYNEQFF.

The table lists this clone with a few counts. The rearrangement uses TRBV25-1 and TRBJ2-2; no definite D call. Trimming stripped 0 bases from V and 6 bases from J, with 5 bases between. The CDR3 totals 13 residues. Germline loops: CDR1 MGHDK, CDR2 SYGVNS. The CDR3 loop is CASSEYLAGELFF. DNA for the CDR3: TGTGCCAGCAGTGAATATCTGGCCGGGGAGCTGTTTTTT.

The chain uses TRBV7-3 and TRBJ2-2, with D perhaps TRBD1 or TRBD2 (5 bases each). The germline V and J ends were trimmed by 6 bases and 3 bases, with 14 bases remaining between them. This CDR3 region has 15 residues. The germline gives CDR1 SGHTA, CDR2 FQGTGA. CDR3 coding DNA: TGTGCCAGCAGGCCGCGTGTGGGGGACACCGGGGAGCTGTTTTTT. It codes for CASRPRVGDTGELFF.

The CDR3 DNA sequence: TGTGCCAGCAGGGCCTCTGGGGCCAACGTCCTGACTTTC. Residues: CASRASGANVLTF. The J gene is TRBJ2-6, the V gene TRBV6-5; D ambiguous. Germline V gene data show CDR1 as MNHEY and CDR2 as SVGAGI. V gave up 6 bases and J gave up 0 bases, with 3 bases separating them. This CDR3 has 13 residues.

V and J are TRBV28 and TRBJ2-7, with a possible D match to TRBD1 (7 bases). CDR1 is MDHEN, CDR2 SYDVKM, per germline. With 3 bases removed from V and 3 bases from J, the gap between germline ends came to 15 bases. The CDR3 sequence is 15 residues long. The CDR3 sequence: CASSLRDRPFYEQYF. The CDR3, as DNA: TGTGCCAGCAGTTTGCGGGACAGACCCTTCTACGAGCAGTACTTC.

The chain has TRBV2 and TRBJ2-7; tentative D call: TRBD2 (6 bases). Trimming took 8 bases from V and 0 from J, leaving 11 bases between them. This CDR3 comprises 13 residues. In germline, CDR1 is SNHLY, CDR2 FYNNEI. DNA for the CDR3: TGTGCCAGCGGGGGGACCCGCTCCTACGAGCAGTACTTC. Amino acids: CASGGTRSYEQYF.